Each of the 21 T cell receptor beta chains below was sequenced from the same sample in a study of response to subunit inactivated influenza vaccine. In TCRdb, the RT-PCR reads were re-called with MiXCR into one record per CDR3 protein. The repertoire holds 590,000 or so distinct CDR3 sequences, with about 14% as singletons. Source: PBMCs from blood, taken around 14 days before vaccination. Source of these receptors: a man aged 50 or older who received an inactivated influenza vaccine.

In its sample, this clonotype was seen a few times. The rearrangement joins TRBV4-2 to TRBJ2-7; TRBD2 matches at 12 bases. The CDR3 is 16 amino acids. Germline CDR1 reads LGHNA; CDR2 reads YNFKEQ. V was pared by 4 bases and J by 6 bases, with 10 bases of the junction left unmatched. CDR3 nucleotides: TGTGCCAGCAGCCCACGGGAGACTAGCGGGGGAAGCGAGCAGTACTTC. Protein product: CASSPRETSGGSEQYF.

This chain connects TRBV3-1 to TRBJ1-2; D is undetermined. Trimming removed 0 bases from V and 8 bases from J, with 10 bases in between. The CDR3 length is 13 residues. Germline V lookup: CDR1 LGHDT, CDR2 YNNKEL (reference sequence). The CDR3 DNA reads TGTGCCAGCAGCCAAGATTCGGGTGGAGGCTACACCTTC. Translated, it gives CASSQDSGGGYTF.

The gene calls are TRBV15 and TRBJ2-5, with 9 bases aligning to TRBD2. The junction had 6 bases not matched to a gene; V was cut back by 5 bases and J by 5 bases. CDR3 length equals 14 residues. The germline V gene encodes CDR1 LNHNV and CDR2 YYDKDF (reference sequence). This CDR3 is CATSLSGSGETQYF. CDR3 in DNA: TGTGCCACCAGCCTTAGCGGGAGTGGGGAGACCCAGTACTTC.

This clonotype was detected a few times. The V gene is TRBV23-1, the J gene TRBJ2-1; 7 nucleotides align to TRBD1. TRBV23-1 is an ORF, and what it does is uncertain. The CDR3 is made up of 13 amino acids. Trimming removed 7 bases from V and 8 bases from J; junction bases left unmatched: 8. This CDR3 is CASNRGALDEQFF. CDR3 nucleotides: TGCGCCAGCAACAGGGGCGCTCTCGATGAGCAGTTCTTC.

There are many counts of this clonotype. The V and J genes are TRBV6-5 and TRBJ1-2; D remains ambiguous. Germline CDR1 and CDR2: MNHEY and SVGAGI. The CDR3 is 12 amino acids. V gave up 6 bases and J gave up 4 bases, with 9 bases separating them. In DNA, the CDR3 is TGTGCCAGCAGGGAAGGACCCTATGGCTACACCTTC. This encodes CASREGPYGYTF.

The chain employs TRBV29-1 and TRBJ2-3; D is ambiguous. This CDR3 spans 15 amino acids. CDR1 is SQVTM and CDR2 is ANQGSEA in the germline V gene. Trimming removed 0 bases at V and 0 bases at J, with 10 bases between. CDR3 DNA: TGCAGCGTTGAAGATTGGTCCACTAGCACAGATACGCAGTATTTT. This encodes CSVEDWSTSTDTQYF.

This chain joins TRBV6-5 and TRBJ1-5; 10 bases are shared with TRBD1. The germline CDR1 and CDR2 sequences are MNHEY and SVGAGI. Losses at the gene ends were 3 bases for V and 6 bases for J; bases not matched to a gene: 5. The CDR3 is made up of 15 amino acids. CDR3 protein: CASSYRQGASQPQHF. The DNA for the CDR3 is TGTGCCAGCAGTTATAGACAGGGGGCTAGTCAGCCCCAGCATTTT.

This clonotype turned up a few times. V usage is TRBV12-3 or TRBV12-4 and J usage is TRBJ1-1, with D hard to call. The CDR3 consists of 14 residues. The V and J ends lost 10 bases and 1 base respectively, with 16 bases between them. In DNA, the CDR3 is TGTGCCACCCTGATGGAACAGCCGAACACTGAAGCTTTCTTT. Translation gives CATLMEQPNTEAFF.

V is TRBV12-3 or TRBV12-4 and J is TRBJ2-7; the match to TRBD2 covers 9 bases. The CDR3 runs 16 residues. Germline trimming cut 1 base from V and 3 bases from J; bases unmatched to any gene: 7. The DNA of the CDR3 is TGTGCCAGCAGTTTAGAAGGGCTAGCGGGATACTACGAGCAGTACTTC. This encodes CASSLEGLAGYYEQYF.

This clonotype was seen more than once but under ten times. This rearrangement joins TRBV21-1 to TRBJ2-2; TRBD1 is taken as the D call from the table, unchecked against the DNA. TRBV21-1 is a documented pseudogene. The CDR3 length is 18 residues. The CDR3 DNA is TGTGCCAGCAGCAATCTTTCGGCCGGGACGTTGGGGATCGGGGAGCTGTTTTTT. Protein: CASSNLSAGTLGIGELFF.

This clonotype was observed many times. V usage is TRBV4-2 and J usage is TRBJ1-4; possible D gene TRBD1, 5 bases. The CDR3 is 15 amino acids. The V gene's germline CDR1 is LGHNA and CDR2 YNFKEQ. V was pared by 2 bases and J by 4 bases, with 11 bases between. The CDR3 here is CASSQPGHLNEKLFF. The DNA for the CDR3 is TGTGCCAGCAGCCAACCCGGACACCTTAATGAAAAACTGTTTTTT.

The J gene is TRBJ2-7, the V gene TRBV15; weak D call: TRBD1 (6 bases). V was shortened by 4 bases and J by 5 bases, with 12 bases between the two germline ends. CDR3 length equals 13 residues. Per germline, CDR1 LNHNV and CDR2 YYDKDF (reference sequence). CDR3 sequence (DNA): TGTGCCACCAGCATGTTCCAGGGGCACGAGCAGTACTTC. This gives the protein CATSMFQGHEQYF.

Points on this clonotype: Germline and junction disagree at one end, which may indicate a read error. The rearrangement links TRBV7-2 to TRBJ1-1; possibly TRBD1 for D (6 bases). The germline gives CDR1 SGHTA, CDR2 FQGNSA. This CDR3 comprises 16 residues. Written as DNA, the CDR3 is TGTGCCAGCAGCTTAGGGGGGGGCAGGGCGAACAATGAAGCTTTCTTT. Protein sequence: CASSLGGGRANNEAFF.

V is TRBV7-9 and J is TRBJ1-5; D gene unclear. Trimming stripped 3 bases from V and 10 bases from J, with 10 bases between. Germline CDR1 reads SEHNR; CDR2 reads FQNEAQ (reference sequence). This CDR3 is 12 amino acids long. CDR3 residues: CASSLGYGPQHF. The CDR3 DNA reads TGTGCCAGCAGCTTGGGGTATGGACCCCAGCATTTT.

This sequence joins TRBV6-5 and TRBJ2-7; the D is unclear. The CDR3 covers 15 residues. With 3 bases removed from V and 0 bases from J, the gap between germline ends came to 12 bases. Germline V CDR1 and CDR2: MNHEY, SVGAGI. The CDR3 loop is CASSYGLWDSYEQYF. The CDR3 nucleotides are TGTGCCAGCAGTTATGGGTTGTGGGACTCCTACGAGCAGTACTTC.

CDR3 coding DNA: TGTGCCATCAGTGAGGACAGGGCTGGAAACACCATATATTTT. As protein: CAISEDRAGNTIYF. The chain has TRBV10-3 and TRBJ1-3; 7 positions match TRBD1. CDR3 length: 14 residues. Unmatched junction bases numbered 0, after V lost 2 bases and J lost 2 bases. The germline V gene encodes CDR1 ENHRY and CDR2 SYGVKD.

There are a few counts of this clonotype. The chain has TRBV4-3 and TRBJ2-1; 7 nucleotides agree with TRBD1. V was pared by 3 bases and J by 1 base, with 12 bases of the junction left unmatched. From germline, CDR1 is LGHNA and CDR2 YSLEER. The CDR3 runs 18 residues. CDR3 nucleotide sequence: TGCGCCAGCAGCCACCCTAGTAAGGGACAGATGTCCTACAATGAGCAGTTCTTC. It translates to CASSHPSKGQMSYNEQFF.

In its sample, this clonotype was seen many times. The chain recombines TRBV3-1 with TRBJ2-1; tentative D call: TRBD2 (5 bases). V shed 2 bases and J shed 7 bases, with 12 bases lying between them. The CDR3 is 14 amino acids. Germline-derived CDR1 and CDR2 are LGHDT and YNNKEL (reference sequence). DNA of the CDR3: TGTGCCAGCAGCCAACTAACGGGGAAAAATGAGCAGTTCTTC. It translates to CASSQLTGKNEQFF.

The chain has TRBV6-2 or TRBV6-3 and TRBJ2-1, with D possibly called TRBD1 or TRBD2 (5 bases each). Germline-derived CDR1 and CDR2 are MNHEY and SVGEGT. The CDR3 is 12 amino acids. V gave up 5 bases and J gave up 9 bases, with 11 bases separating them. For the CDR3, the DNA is TGTGCCAGCAGTCCACTCGGGGCTGAGCAGTTCTTC. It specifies CASSPLGAEQFF.

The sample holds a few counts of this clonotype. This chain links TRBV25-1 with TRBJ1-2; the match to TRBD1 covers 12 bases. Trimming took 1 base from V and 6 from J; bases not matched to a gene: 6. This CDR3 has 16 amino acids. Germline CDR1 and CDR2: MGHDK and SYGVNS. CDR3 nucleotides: TGTGCCAGCAGTGAATCAGGGGACAGGGGGCGAAATGGCTACACCTTC. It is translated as CASSESGDRGRNGYTF.

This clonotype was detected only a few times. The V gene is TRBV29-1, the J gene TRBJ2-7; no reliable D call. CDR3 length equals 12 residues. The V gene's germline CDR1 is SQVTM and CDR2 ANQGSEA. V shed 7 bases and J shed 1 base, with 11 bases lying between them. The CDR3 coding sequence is TGCAGCGCCTCGGACGGGTCCTACGAGCAGTACTTC. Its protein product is CSASDGSYEQYF.